This T cell receptor (beta chain) was obtained from a study of blood T cell repertoires in COVID-19. Looking at the study overall: Whether acute or convalescent, the COVID-19 samples came from the United States, Italy and Spain. From T cells, B-cell-depleted T cells, or PBMCs came the material, which was cDNA or gDNA.

In the authors' workflow: Estimation of nucleated cell counts was performed using reference gene primer amplification. Method: immunoSEQ multiplex PCR; TCRdb's copy keeps in-frame clones and lacks some. For V, J and clone size, that table is used; D and trimming come from the DNA. The table records a few hundred thousand clones, 80% to 90% of them present only once. The CDR3 sequence is 14 residues long. With 5 bases removed from V and 2 bases from J, the gap between germline ends came to 13 bases. CDR1 LNHDA and CDR2 SQIVND come from the germline V gene (reference sequence). The sequenced sample consisted of peripheral blood. This chain uses TRBV19 with TRBJ2-7, with a possible D match to TRBD1 (5 bases). The origin of this receptor is a woman in her 30s with active or convalescent COVID-19. The CDR3, as DNA: TGTGCCAGTAGTCTACAAACAGGCCCCTACGAGCAGTACTTC. Protein product: CASSLQTGPYEQYF. Filled out from reference TRBV19 and TRBJ2-7, the complete variable domain reads DGGITQSPKYLFRKEGQNVTLSCEQNLNHDAMYWYRQDPGQGLRLIYYSQIVNDFQKGDIAEGYSVSREKKESFPLTVTSAQKNPTAFYLCASSLQTGPYEQYFGPGTRLTVT.